The TCR beta chain described here comes from a study of T cells in Graves' hyperthyroidism and ophthalmopathy. General observations from the study: Model-based prediction identified ophthalmopathy a median 6.5 months prior to its onset. Blood also held most thyroid clonotypes expanded beyond 0.001.

The cohort's ophthalmopathy patients, a group with duration under 3 months, had a Clinical Activity Score of at least 3 and a NOSPECS grade of at least 4. In its sample, this clonotype was seen many times. What it recognizes is unknown. Authors of the study amplified TCR beta CDR3 regions from RNA transcripts. First-round RT-PCR targeting the TCR CDR3 was performed with the HTBI primer set. TCRdb fed the multiplex PCR reads into MiXCR, producing one record per CDR3 protein. Here the sample spans almost 250,000 distinct CDR3 sequences, approximately 25% being singletons. CDR3 length: 17 residues. V trimming: 0 bases; J trimming: 0 bases; junction bases outside the gene matches: 3. Per the germline V gene, CDR1 is LGHDT and CDR2 is YNNKEL (reference sequence).

The specimen was blood. The genes are TRBV3-1 and TRBJ2-5; 11 nucleotides align to TRBD1. This sequence originates from a middle-aged woman with Graves' ophthalmopathy. The CDR3 DNA reads TGTGCCAGCAGCCAAGAGGGACAGGGGGTATACCAAGAGACCCAGTACTTC. Translation: CASSQEGQGVYQETQYF.